These 10 T cell receptor beta chains were all obtained from the same sample, sequenced in a study of cytomegalovirus exposure and HLA in healthy donors. Produced via immunoSEQ multiplex PCR; TCRdb's table is partial and in-frame only. The data hold about 260,000 clones, with less than 95% observed a single time. Sequenced material: PBMCs. The receptors here all came from a woman in her twenties or thirties in good health and CMV-seronegative.

In DNA form, the CDR3 reads TGTGCCAGCAGTTTAGTGGTTTTCGGACAGGGGGCCGAGACCCAGTACTTC. Translating it yields CASSLVVFGQGAETQYF. V is TRBV28 and J is TRBJ2-5, with TRBD1 identical over 11 bases. CDR3 length equals 17 residues. V trimming: 2 bases; J trimming: 5 bases; junction bases outside the gene matches: 10. Germline CDR1 reads MDHEN; CDR2 reads SYDVKM.

The chain is built from TRBV19 and TRBJ2-5, with a tentative D call TRBD2 (7 bases). V was cut by 4 bases and J by 9 bases, with 21 bases left in between. This CDR3 comprises 15 residues. CDR1 is LNHDA and CDR2 is SQIVND in the germline V gene (reference sequence). CDR3 sequence: CASSRALRGGDSQYF. The CDR3 DNA follows: TGTGCCAGTAGTAGGGCGTTGAGGGGGGGAGATTCCCAGTACTTC.

This clone was observed once. This rearrangement joins TRBV28 to TRBJ2-6; the D is unclear. Germline V gene sequence: CDR1 MDHEN, CDR2 SYDVKM. Trimming removed 2 bases from V and 0 bases from J, with 5 bases in between. CDR3 length equals 15 residues. CDR3 sequence (DNA): TGTGCCAGCAGTTTACCGAGCTCTGGGGCCAACGTCCTGACTTTC. Protein product: CASSLPSSGANVLTF.

This chain links TRBV7-3 with TRBJ2-2; either TRBD1 or TRBD2 may fit D (6 bases each). This CDR3 region has 18 residues. V gave up 0 bases and J gave up 0 bases, with 14 bases separating them. Germline CDR1 SGHTA, CDR2 FQGTGA. The DNA of the CDR3 is TGTGCCAGCAGCTTAACGATTTTTGGGGGGCCGAACACCGGGGAGCTGTTTTTT. It specifies CASSLTIFGGPNTGELFF.

The CDR3 protein is CASSYVGRRWGGYTF. The CDR3 DNA reads as TGTGCCAGCAGTTACGTGGGCAGGAGATGGGGTGGCTACACCTTC. The V call is TRBV6-5, the J call TRBJ1-2; D is unresolved. Trimming removed 2 bases at V and 7 bases at J, with 17 bases between. Germline CDR1 reads MNHEY; CDR2 reads SVGAGI. The CDR3 is made up of 15 amino acids.

J is TRBJ2-7 and V is TRBV6-1, with TRBD2 matching 8 bases. The CDR3 loop spans 15 amino acids. The V gene end was trimmed by 2 bases and the J gene end by 0 bases; junction bases not matched to a gene: 3. The germline CDR1 and CDR2 sequences are MNHNS and SASEGT. DNA for the CDR3: TGTGCCAGCAGTGAATCCGGGGGGGTCTCCTACGAGCAGTACTTC. Encoded protein: CASSESGGVSYEQYF.

The rearrangement joins TRBV29-1 to TRBJ2-7; 7 positions agree with TRBD2. J was trimmed by 2 bases and V by 0 bases; bases with no gene match: 1. The CDR3 covers 13 residues. Germline values: CDR1 SQVTM, CDR2 ANQGSEA. The CDR3 loop reads CSVEDRGAYEQYF. DNA of the CDR3: TGCAGCGTTGAAGATCGGGGGGCCTACGAGCAGTACTTC.

This clone was recorded once. The chain uses TRBV5-6 and TRBJ1-1; 7 positions match TRBD1. J was trimmed by 1 base and V by 3 bases; bases with no gene match: 6. The CDR3 is 15 amino acids. The germline CDR1 and CDR2 sequences are SGHDT and YYEEEE. This CDR3 reads CASSYRDRGNTEAFF. CDR3 nucleotides: TGTGCCAGCAGCTACCGGGACAGAGGGAACACTGAAGCTTTCTTT.

The gene calls are TRBV13 and TRBJ2-7; possibly TRBD1 or TRBD2 for D (5 bases each). Germline V gives CDR1 PRHDT, CDR2 FYEKMQ (reference sequence). This CDR3 region has 13 residues. V lost 0 bases to trimming and J lost 5 bases, with 8 bases between them. CDR3 sequence (DNA): TGTGCCAGCAGCTTAGGGGGACGGGACGAGCAGTACTTC. Amino acids: CASSLGGRDEQYF.

This clone was observed a single time. The chain joins TRBV4-3 to TRBJ2-2; TRBD2 agrees at 11 bases. Trimming at V came to 2 bases and at J to 5 bases, leaving 7 bases not matched to a gene. Germline lookup yields CDR1 LGHNA and CDR2 YSLEER. The CDR3 extends over 17 amino acids. CDR3 sequence: CASSQTRGTSGTGELFF. The CDR3 DNA follows: TGCGCCAGCAGCCAAACTCGCGGGACTAGCGGAACCGGGGAGCTGTTTTTT.